This T cell receptor (beta chain) was sequenced during a study of blood T cell repertoires in COVID-19. Measured with immunoSEQ multiplex PCR; TCRdb has only the in-frame clones, and not every one. This sample has approximately 62,000 clones; roughly four fifths occur once, and the top ten carry about 15%. The receptor comes from a man older than 75 with acute or convalescent COVID-19. Sequencing used peripheral blood.

CDR3 DNA sequence: TGTGCCAGCAGTCTCTACAGGGGGCTAGGGCAGCCCCAGCATTTT. Translation gives CASSLYRGLGQPQHF. This chain links TRBV27 with TRBJ1-5, with 9 bases matching TRBD1. With V trimmed by 5 bases and J by 7 bases, 9 bases remained unmatched. Germline CDR1 and CDR2: MNHEY and SMNVEV (reference sequence). The CDR3 contains 15 residues.